This T cell receptor beta chain was recovered during a study of cytomegalovirus exposure and HLA in healthy donors. PCR involved 60 Vbeta and 13 Jbeta primers. The table came from immunoSEQ multiplex PCR; TCRdb's copy has only in-frame clones and leaves some out. The table shows around 40,000 clones, with about 60% occurring only once. CDR3 length equals 13 residues. Per the germline V gene, CDR1 is GTSNPN and CDR2 is SVGIG (reference sequence). V gave up 5 bases and J gave up 5 bases; unmatched junction bases: 7. This clone occurred a few times. What was sequenced was PBMCs. This clonotype originated in a human donor in good health. V gene TRBV30 combines with J gene TRBJ2-5, with 8 bases aligning to TRBD2. The CDR3 DNA reads TGTGCCTGGGCGGGGGGAGGTCCGGAGACCCAGTACTTC. Its translation is CAWAGGGPETQYF.